This entry describes one TCR beta chain. The antigen remains undetermined. This was the immunoSEQ version 4 assay in survey mode. Sequencing was performed with immunoSEQ multiplex PCR; in TCRdb, only in-frame clones are kept and a portion is missing. The sample lists around 40,000 clones; less than 90% were seen once. Anti-CD3/anti-CD28 beads served as a nonspecific positive control stimulus. Responding CD4+ T cells were sorted by upregulation of both CD40 ligand and CD69. These HIV-1-infected adults initiated suppressive ART in chronic infection. The data belong to a study of persistence of HIV-infected CD4 T cells. Study-level information: A larger, less memory-rich fraction responded to anti-CD3/anti-CD28 beads than to antigen.

Study-wide results and limits: Compared with CD3/CD28-stimulated cells, CMV- and Gag-responding cells showed lower TCRbeta richness.

Germline values: CDR1 GTSNPN, CDR2 SVGIG (reference sequence). The CDR3 loop spans 10 amino acids. The ends were cut back, 7 bases at V and 5 bases at J, with 8 bases in the middle. This clonotype originated in an adult woman with HIV who was CMV-seropositive. The rearrangement links TRBV30 to TRBJ1-1, with D hard to call. Source: CD4+ T cells sorted from PBMCs after approximately 19-hour stimulation, taken from a patient who received antiretroviral therapy. CDR3 sequence: CAFTATEAFF. As DNA, the CDR3 is TGTGCCTTTACAGCAACTGAAGCTTTCTTT.